These 2 T cell receptor beta chains were all obtained from the same sample, sequenced in a study of T cell repertoires in cytomegalovirus infection. MiXCR was run by TCRdb on the reads, yielding one entry per CDR3 protein. Of 550,000 to 850,000 distinct CDR3 sequences detected, 30% to 40% appear once; the ten largest clones hold 18%. Their antigen targets remain unknown. Source: cultured PBMCs, taken from culture after CMV antigen stimulation. The receptors were gathered from a human donor in good health (CMV status not recorded). Some clones in this sample may be carry-over from other donors' samples.

The genes are TRBV7-6 and TRBJ2-3, with 8 nucleotides matching TRBD2. J was trimmed by 3 bases and V by 1 base; bases with no gene match: 9. The germline V gene encodes CDR1 SGHVS and CDR2 FNYEAQ. CDR3 size: 17 residues. CDR3 sequence (DNA): TGTGCCAGCAGCTTAGGGAACAGCGGGAGAGGAACAGATACGCAGTATTTT. Translation gives CASSLGNSGRGTDTQYF.

The CDR3 is CASSQLRGRTDTQYF. CDR3 bases: TGCGCCAGCAGCCAACTTCGGGGTCGCACAGATACGCAGTATTTT. This rearrangement joins TRBV4-3 to TRBJ2-3, with TRBD2 as a possible D gene (5 bases). Trimming removed 2 bases from V and 1 base from J, with 10 bases in between. The CDR3 spans 15 residues. Germline V lookup: CDR1 LGHNA, CDR2 YSLEER.